This record covers a single T cell receptor beta chain. This specimen belongs to a study of T cell repertoires in cytomegalovirus infection. V gave up 5 bases and J gave up 3 bases, with 13 bases separating them. CDR3 length: 14 amino acids. Germline-derived CDR1 and CDR2 are LGHNT and FRNRAP. Each CDR3 protein gets one entry after TCRdb re-called the reads with MiXCR. The sample carries under 800,000 distinct CDR3 sequences, approximately 25% recorded once. This TCR was recovered from a human donor in good health (CMV status not recorded). Some clones in this sample may be carry-over from other donors' samples. Material for sequencing was CD8+ T cells from PBMCs. The chain has TRBV12-5 and TRBJ2-5; D could derive from TRBD1 or TRBD2 (5 bases each). CDR3 DNA: TGTGCTAGTGGTGGGGACGGCCCAGAAGAGACCCAGTACTTC. It yields the protein CASGGDGPEETQYF. The full variable domain, its missing parts supplied by reference TRBV12-5 and TRBJ2-5, is DARVTQTPRHKVTEMGQEVTMRCQPILGHNTVFWYRQTMMQGLELLAYFRNRAPLDDSGMPKDRFSAEMPDATLATLKIQPSEPRDSAVYFCASGGDGPEETQYFGPGTRLLVL.